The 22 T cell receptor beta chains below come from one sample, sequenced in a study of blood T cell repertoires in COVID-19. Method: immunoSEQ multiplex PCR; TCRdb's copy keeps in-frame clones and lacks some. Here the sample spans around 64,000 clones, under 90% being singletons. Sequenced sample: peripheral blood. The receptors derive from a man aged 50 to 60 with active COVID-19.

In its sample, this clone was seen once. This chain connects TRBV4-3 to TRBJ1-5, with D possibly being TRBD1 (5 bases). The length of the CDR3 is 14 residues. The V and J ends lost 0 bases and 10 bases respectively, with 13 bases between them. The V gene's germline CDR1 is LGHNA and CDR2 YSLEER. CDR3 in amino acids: CASSQDLGGEPQHF. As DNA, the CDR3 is TGCGCCAGCAGCCAAGATTTGGGGGGTGAACCCCAGCATTTT.

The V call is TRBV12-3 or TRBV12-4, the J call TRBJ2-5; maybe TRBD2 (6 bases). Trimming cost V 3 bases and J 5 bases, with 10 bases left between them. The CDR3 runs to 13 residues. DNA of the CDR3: TGTGCCAGCAGTTTTGGGGGGAGTGAGACCCAGTACTTC. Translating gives CASSFGGSETQYF.

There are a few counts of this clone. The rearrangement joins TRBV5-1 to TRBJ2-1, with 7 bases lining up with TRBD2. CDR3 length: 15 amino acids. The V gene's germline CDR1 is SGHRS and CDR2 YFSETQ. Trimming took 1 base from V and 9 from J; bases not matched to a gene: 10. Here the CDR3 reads CASSLTLAEGGEQFF. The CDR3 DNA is TGCGCCAGCAGCTTGACGCTAGCGGAGGGTGGTGAGCAGTTCTTC.

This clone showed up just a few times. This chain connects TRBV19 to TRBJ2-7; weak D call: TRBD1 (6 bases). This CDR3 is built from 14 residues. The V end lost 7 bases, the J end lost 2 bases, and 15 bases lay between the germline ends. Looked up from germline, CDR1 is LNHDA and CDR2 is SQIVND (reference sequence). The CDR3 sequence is CASNSRRGTYEQYF. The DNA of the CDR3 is TGTGCCAGTAACAGCCGCAGGGGCACCTACGAGCAGTACTTC.

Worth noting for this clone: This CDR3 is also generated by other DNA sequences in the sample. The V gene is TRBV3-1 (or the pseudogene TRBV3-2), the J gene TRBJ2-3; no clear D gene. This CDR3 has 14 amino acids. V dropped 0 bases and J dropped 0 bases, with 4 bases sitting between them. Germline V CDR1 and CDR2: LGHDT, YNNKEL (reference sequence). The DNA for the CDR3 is TGTGCCAGCAGCCAAGACCCAAGCACAGATACGCAGTATTTT. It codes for CASSQDPSTDTQYF.

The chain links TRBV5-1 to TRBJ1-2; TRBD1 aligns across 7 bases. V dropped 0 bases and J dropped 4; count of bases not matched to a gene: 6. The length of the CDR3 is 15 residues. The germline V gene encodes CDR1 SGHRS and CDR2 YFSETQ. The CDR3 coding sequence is TGCGCCAGCAGCTTGGCCCGACAGGGAGGCTATGGCTACACCTTC. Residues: CASSLARQGGYGYTF.

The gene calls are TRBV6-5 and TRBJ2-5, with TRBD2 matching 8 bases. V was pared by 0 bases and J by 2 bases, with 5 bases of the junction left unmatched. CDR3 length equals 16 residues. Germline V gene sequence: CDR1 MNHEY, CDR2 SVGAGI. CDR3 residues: CASSYSMLAGQETQYF. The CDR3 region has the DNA TGTGCCAGCAGTTACTCCATGTTAGCGGGACAAGAGACCCAGTACTTC.

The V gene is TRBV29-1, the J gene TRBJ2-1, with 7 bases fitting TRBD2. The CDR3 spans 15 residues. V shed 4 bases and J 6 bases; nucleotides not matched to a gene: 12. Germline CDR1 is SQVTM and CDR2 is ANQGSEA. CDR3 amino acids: CSVAPGGLGINEQFF. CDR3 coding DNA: TGCAGCGTTGCCCCCGGTGGACTAGGGATCAATGAGCAGTTCTTC.

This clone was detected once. Here the CDR3 reads CASSLGRMKRAEQFF. CDR3 nucleotide sequence: TGTGCCAGCAGCTTAGGCCGGATGAAGCGGGCCGAGCAGTTCTTC. The gene calls are TRBV13 and TRBJ2-1; a possible D gene is TRBD2 (6 bases). CDR3 length: 15 residues. V lost 0 bases to trimming and J lost 10 bases, with 16 bases between them. Germline loops: CDR1 PRHDT, CDR2 FYEKMQ (reference sequence).

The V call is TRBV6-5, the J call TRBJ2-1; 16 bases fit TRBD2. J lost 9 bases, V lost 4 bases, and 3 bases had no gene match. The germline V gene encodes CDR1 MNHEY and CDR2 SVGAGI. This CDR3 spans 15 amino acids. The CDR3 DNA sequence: TGTGCCAGCAGTTTGGGACTAGCGGGAGGGGGTGAGCAGTTCTTC. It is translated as CASSLGLAGGGEQFF.

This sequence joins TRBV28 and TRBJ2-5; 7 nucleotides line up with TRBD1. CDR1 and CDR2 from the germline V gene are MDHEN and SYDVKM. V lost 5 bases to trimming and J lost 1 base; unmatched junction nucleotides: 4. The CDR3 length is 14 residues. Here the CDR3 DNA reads TGTGCCAGCAGTGAACAGGGGCGCCAAGAGACCCAGTACTTC. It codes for CASSEQGRQETQYF.

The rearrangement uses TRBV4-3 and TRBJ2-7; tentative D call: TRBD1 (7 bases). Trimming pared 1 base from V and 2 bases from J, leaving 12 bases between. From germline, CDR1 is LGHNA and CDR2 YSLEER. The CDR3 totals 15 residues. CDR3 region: CASSQGGDRAYEQYF. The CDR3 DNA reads TGCGCCAGCAGCCAAGGGGGGGACAGAGCCTACGAGCAGTACTTC.

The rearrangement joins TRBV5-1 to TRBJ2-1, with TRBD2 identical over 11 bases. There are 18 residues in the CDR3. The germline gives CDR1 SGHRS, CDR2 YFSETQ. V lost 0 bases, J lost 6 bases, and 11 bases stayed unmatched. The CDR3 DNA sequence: TGCGCCAGCAGCTTGGGGCTAGCGGGGGGCTTCAGAACCAATGAGCAGTTCTTC. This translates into CASSLGLAGGFRTNEQFF.

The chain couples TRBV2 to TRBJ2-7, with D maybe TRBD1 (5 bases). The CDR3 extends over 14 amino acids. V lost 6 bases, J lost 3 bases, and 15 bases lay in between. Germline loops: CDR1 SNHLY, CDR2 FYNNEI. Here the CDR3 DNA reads TGTGCCAGCAGGGGATCAGGGAAAAACTACGAGCAGTACTTC. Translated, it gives CASRGSGKNYEQYF.

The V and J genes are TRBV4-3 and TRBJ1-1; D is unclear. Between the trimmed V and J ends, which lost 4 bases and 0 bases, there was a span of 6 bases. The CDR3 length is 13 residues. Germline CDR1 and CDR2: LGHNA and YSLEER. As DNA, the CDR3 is TGCGCCAGCAGCCCTAGGATGAACACTGAAGCTTTCTTT. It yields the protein CASSPRMNTEAFF.

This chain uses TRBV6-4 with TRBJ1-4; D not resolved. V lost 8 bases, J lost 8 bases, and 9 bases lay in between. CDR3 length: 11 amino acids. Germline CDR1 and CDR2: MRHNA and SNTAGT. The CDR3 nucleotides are TGTGCCAGCCAGTTGGTCGAAAAACTGTTTTTT. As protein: CASQLVEKLFF.

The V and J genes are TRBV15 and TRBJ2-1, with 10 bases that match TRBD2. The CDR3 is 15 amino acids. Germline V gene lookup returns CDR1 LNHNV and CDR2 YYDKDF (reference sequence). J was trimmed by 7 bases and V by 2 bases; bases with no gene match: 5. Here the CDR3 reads CATSRRTSGLNEQFF. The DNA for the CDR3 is TGTGCCACCAGCAGAAGGACTAGCGGTTTGAATGAGCAGTTCTTC.

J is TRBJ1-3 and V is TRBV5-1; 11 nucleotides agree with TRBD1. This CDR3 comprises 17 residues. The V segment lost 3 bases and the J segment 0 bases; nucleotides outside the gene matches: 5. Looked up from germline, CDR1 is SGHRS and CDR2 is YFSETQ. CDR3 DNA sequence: TGCGCCAGCAGCTCAGGACAGGGGGCCAGCTCTGGAAACACCATATATTTT. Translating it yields CASSSGQGASSGNTIYF.

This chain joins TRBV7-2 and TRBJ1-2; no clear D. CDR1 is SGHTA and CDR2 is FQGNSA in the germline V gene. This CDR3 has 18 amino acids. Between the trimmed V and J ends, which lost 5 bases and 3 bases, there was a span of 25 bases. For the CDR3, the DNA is TGTGCCAGCAGCCAACAGACGGGAGGACGTAATACCTACTATGGCTACACCTTC. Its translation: CASSQQTGGRNTYYGYTF.

CDR3 sequence: CASGLVQPGGGNQPQHF. CDR3 DNA: TGTGCTAGTGGTTTGGTACAGCCAGGGGGTGGCAATCAGCCCCAGCATTTT. J is TRBJ1-5 and V is TRBV12-5; 7 nucleotides align to TRBD1. CDR1 is LGHNT, CDR2 FRNRAP, per germline. V gave up 0 bases and J gave up 2 bases; unmatched junction bases: 7. This CDR3 contains 17 residues.

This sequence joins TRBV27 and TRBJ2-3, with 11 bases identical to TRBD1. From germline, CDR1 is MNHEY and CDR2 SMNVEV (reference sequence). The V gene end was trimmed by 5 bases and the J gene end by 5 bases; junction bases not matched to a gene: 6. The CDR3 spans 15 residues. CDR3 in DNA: TGTGCCAGCAGTCCCAGGACAGGGGGCAGAGATACGCAGTATTTT. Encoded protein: CASSPRTGGRDTQYF.

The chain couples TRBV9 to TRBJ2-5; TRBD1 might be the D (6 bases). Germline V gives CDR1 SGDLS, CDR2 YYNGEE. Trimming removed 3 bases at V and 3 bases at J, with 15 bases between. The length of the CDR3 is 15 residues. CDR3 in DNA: TGTGCCAGCAGCGGTATCGCAGGGGTCGAAGAGACCCAGTACTTC. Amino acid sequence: CASSGIAGVEETQYF.